These T cell receptor beta chains were read from a single sample in a study of OX40 agonist ivuxolimab in advanced cancers. Clones were sequenced by immunoSEQ multiplex PCR, and TCRdb holds only the in-frame ones, with some missing. The data contain about 73,000 clones, around 83% of them singletons. The starting material was CD4+ or CD8+ T cells sorted from blood, obtained in a trial of the OX40 agonist ivuxolimab. Receptors were obtained from an adult with an advanced solid tumor such as melanoma, head and neck, liver or kidney cancer. Each CDR3 is given with its conserved first and last residue. D genes are given only for firm matches. Size is stated for part of the rows, as once, few or many counts, or as a class when the clone is expanded.

V gene	D gene	clone size	J gene	CDR3 DNA	CDR3 protein
TRBV7-2	TRBD1	-	TRBJ2-2	TGTGCCAGCAGCCCCAGGGACAGACTCACCGGGGAGCTGTTTTTT	CASSPRDRLTGELFF
TRBV27	-	many	TRBJ1-4	TGTGCCAGCAGTTTAGTATATGGTGAAAAACTGTTTTTT	CASSLVYGEKLFF
TRBV7-8	-	-	TRBJ1-2	TGTGCCAGCAGCTTGGCTCCTCCGGGACAAGGCGGAGGCTACACCTTC	CASSLAPPGQGGGYTF
TRBV10-1	-	-	TRBJ2-5	TGCGCCAGCAGTGAGTCAGGCGGGTTCCAAGAGACCCAGTACTTC	CASSESGGFQETQYF
TRBV30	-	-	TRBJ1-6	TGTGCCTGGAGTGGGGGAGGATCACCCCTCCACTTT	CAWSGGGSPLHF
TRBV7-3	-	-	TRBJ2-1	TGTGCCAGCAGCTCCGGACGCTACAATGAGCAGTTCTTC	CASSSGRYNEQFF
TRBV7-9	-	-	TRBJ1-1	TGTGCCAGCAGCACCTGGGTCAGCCAGAACACTGAAGCTTTCTTT	CASSTWVSQNTEAFF
TRBV7-3	-	-	TRBJ2-1	TGTGCCAGCAGCTCCTCGGCCAGGGATGAGCAGTTCTTC	CASSSSARDEQFF
TRBV4-1	-	-	TRBJ1-4	TGCGCCAGCAGCCTCGGACTTCTAAATGAAAAACTGTTTTTT	CASSLGLLNEKLFF
TRBV30	-	-	TRBJ2-5	TGTGCCTGGGACAGGTACACCCAAGAGACCCAGTACTTC	CAWDRYTQETQYF
TRBV19	TRBD1	-	TRBJ2-1	TGTGCCAGTAGTATAGCGTTGGCACAGGGGAGTGGGTCCTACAATGAGCAGTTCTTC	CASSIALAQGSGSYNEQFF
TRBV5-1	-	-	TRBJ2-7	TGCGCCAGCAGCTTTTACGGGGACTCCTCCTACGAGCAGTACTTC	CASSFYGDSSYEQYF
TRBV5-4	-	few	TRBJ2-7	TGTGCCAGCAGCTTGGGGGGGACTCCCCCCGGGAAGTACTTC	CASSLGGTPPGKYF
TRBV9	TRBD1	-	TRBJ1-2	TGTGCCAGCAGCCTGCCGGGCAGGGGGCGAAACTATGGCTACACCTTC	CASSLPGRGRNYGYTF
TRBV5-1	-	-	TRBJ2-3	TGCGCCAGCAGCTTGGAGGGACGAAAAACAGATACGCAGTATTTT	CASSLEGRKTDTQYF
TRBV5-1	-	-	TRBJ1-5	TGCGCCAGCAGCGTGAGTGGGGGCAATCAGCCCCAGCATTTT	CASSVSGGNQPQHF
TRBV10-1	-	-	TRBJ2-3	TGCGCCAGCGGCACGGGCACAGATACGCAGTATTTT	CASGTGTDTQYF
TRBV19	-	-	TRBJ1-6	TGTGCCAGTAGTATGAGTTTTTTTGAAAGCTCCTATAATTCACCCCTCCACTTT	CASSMSFFESSYNSPLHF
TRBV18	TRBD1	-	TRBJ1-5	TGTGCCAGCTCACCTGGGACAGGGGGCCATCAGCCCCAGCATTTT	CASSPGTGGHQPQHF
TRBV15	-	-	TRBJ2-1	TGTGCCACCGGTATGAGGAAGGGAATGAGCAGGAATGAGCAGTTCTTC	CATGMRKGMSRNEQFF
TRBV7-3	-	-	TRBJ1-1	TGTGCCAGCAGCCCTCAGGGCGGACGGAACACTGAAGCTTTCTTT	CASSPQGGRNTEAFF
TRBV5-1	TRBD1	-	TRBJ1-2	TGCGCCAGCAGCTTCCAAGGGCGACAGGGTGCTATAGGCTACACCTTC	CASSFQGRQGAIGYTF
TRBV2	-	once	TRBJ1-1	TGTGCCAGCAGTGAGGGGGTGAGCGCTTTCTTT	CASSEGVSAFF